This is a list of T cell receptor beta chains from one sample in a study of blood T cell repertoires in COVID-19. Method: immunoSEQ multiplex PCR; TCRdb's copy keeps in-frame clones and lacks some. This repertoire shows roughly 140,000 clones, 81% found once; its top ten account for 7% to 10%. Sequenced input: peripheral blood. These receptors originate from a human donor in a cohort sampled during active COVID-19. Both conserved end residues are part of each CDR3. The order of the fields is clone size, D gene, V gene, J gene, CDR3 protein, CDR3 DNA. A D gene is named only where the DNA matches it firmly. The size field is filled for only some rows; it gives once, few, many or a size class.

>.|TRBD2|TRBV6-5|TRBJ2-7
CAGRPSGRAYEQYF
TGTGCCGGACGTCCTAGCGGGAGGGCCTACGAGCAGTACTTC
>.|.|TRBV28|TRBJ2-1
CASRDYQNEQFF
TGTGCCAGCAGGGACTACCAGAATGAGCAGTTCTTC
>.|.|TRBV29-1|TRBJ1-2
CSVVGQYYGYTF
TGCAGCGTTGTAGGACAGTACTATGGCTACACCTTC
>.|.|TRBV27|TRBJ1-1
CASSLSQSRGWNTEAFF
TGTGCCAGCAGTTTATCCCAAAGCAGGGGTTGGAACACTGAAGCTTTCTTT
>.|TRBD1|TRBV4-2|TRBJ1-1
CASSQPDRGQMNTEAFF
TGTGCCAGCAGCCAACCGGACAGGGGGCAGATGAACACTGAAGCTTTCTTT
>.|TRBD1|TRBV20-1|TRBJ1-1
CRGQANTEAFF
TGCAGGGGACAGGCAAACACTGAAGCTTTCTTT
>once|TRBD1|TRBV28|TRBJ1-2
CASSLLRQGAGTF
TGTGCCAGCAGTTTATTACGACAGGGGGCGGGCACCTTC
>few|.|TRBV29-1|TRBJ1-2
CSAVSQGHGYTF
TGCAGCGCCGTGAGTCAGGGCCATGGCTACACCTTC
>.|.|TRBV28|TRBJ1-5
CASLNTGGYVNQPQHF
TGTGCCAGCCTTAATACGGGGGGGTATGTCAATCAGCCCCAGCATTTT
>.|.|TRBV7-9|TRBJ1-1
CASSLKGRGTVNTEAFF
TGTGCCAGCAGCTTAAAGGGGCGGGGAACCGTGAACACTGAAGCTTTCTTT
>once|TRBD2|TRBV7-9|TRBJ2-3
CASSFAGDRTDTQYF
TGTGCCAGCAGCTTTGCGGGAGACCGCACAGATACGCAGTATTTT
>.|TRBD1|TRBV28|TRBJ1-1
CASSSFEATGANTEAFF
TGTGCCAGCAGTTCCTTCGAGGCTACAGGGGCCAACACTGAAGCTTTCTTT
>.|TRBD1|TRBV6-2/TRBV6-3|TRBJ2-1
CASSKDRGNEQFF
TGTGCCAGCAGCAAGGACAGGGGCAATGAGCAGTTCTTC